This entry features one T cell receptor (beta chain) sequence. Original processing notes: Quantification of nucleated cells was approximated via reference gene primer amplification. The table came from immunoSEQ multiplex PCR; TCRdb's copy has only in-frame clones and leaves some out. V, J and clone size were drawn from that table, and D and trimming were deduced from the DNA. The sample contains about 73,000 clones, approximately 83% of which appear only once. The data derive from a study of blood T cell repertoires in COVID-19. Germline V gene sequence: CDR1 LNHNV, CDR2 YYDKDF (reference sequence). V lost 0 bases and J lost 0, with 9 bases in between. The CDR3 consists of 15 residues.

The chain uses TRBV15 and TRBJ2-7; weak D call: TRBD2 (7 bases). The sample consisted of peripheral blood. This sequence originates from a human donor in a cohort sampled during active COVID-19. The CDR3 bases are TGTGCCACCAGCAGAGATAGGGGGGGCTCCTACGAGCAGTACTTC. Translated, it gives CATSRDRGGSYEQYF.